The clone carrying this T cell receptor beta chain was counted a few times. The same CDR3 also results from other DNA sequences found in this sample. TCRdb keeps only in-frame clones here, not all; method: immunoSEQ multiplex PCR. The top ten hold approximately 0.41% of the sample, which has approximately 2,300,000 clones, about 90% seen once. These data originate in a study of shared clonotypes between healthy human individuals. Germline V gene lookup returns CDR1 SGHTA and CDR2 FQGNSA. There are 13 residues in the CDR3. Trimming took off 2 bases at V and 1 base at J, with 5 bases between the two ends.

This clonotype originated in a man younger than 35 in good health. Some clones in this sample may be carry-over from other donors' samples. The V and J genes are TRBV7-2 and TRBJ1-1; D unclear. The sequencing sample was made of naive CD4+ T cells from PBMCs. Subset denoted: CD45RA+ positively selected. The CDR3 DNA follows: TGTGCCAGCAGCTTAACGCGGAACACTGAAGCTTTCTTT. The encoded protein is CASSLTRNTEAFF. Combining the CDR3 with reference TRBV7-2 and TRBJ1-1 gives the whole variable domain GAGVSQSPSNKVTEKGKDVELRCDPISGHTALYWYRQSLGQGLEFLIYFQGNSAPDKSGLPSDRFSAERTGGSVSTLTIQRTQQEDSAVYLCASSLTRNTEAFFGQGTRLTVV.